Here is one T cell receptor beta chain with its context. Its antigen is as yet unknown. Primers for the PCR totalled 60 Vbeta and 13 Jbeta. In the original processing: Per a later analysis, the number of unique TCR beta chains was roughly 80 million, of which 8.5 million to 11 million were shared. Data came from immunoSEQ multiplex PCR; TCRdb stores just in-frame clones and leaves some out. The V and J calls and the clone size are those of that table, but D and trimming were determined from the DNA. This table holds under 200,000 clones, 65% to 80% found once. The V end lost 1 base, the J end lost 0 bases, and 13 bases lay between the germline ends. Germline assignment: CDR1 MGHRA and CDR2 YSYEKL. The CDR3 consists of 18 residues. The data were obtained in a study of cytomegalovirus exposure and HLA in healthy donors. The study's findings and limits: Three of the chains that were CMV-associated were confirmed in vitro to be specific for CMV antigens. Some segments of the V type, notably TRBV6-2 and TRBV6-3, were excluded as indistinguishable. Further analysis, carried out later, found HLA-associated TCR beta chains more clonally expanded than equally common other chains.

Specimen: PBMCs. V gene TRBV4-1 combines with J gene TRBJ1-6; D call uncertain. The receptor was isolated from a woman in her forties or fifties in good health and CMV-seropositive. The CDR3 sequence: CASSQAIVFLSYNSPLHF. DNA of the CDR3: TGCGCCAGCAGCCAAGCTATCGTATTTCTCTCCTATAATTCACCCCTCCACTTT.